This TCR beta chain appears in the sequencing data of a study of T cell changes during pregnancy in multiple sclerosis. After removal of 6 bases from V and 6 bases from J, the junction contained 10 bases not matched to a gene. The CDR3 is 15 residues long. Germline V gene sequence: CDR1 MNHEY, CDR2 SVGAGI. Data came from immunoSEQ multiplex PCR; TCRdb stores just in-frame clones and leaves some out. The data show about 38,000 clones, with less than 95% seen just once and about 0.39% held by the top ten. J is TRBJ2-2 and V is TRBV6-5, with 7 nucleotides matching TRBD1. This specimen was CD4+ T cells from peripheral blood mononuclear cells, taken in the second trimester of pregnancy. This receptor was taken from a female donor with multiple sclerosis, enrolled in a pregnancy study. The CDR3 spells CASSPDRRQSGELFF. Here the CDR3 DNA reads TGTGCCAGCAGCCCGGACAGGAGACAGTCCGGGGAGCTGTTTTTT.